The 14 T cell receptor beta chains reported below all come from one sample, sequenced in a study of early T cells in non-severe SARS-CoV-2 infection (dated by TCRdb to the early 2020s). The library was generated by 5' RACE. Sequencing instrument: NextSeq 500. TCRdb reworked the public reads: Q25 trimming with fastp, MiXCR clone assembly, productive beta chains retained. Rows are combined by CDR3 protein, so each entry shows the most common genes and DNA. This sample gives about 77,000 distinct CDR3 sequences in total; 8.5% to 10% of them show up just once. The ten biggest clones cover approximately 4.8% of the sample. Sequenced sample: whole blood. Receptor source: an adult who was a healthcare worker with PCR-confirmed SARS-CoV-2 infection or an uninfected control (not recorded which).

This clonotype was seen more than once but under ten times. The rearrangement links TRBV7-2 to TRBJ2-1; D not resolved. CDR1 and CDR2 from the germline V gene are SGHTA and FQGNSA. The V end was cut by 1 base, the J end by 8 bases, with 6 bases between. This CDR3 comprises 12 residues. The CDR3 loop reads CASSLVEYEQFF. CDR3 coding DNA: TGTGCCAGCAGCTTAGTAGAGTATGAGCAGTTCTTC.

DNA for the CDR3: TGTGCCAGCGGCGGGACCACGTCTGGGGCCAACGTCCTGACTTTC. Its protein product is CASGGTTSGANVLTF. This rearrangement joins TRBV2 to TRBJ2-6; tentative D call: TRBD2 (6 bases). Germline assignment: CDR1 SNHLY and CDR2 FYNNEI. The CDR3 is made up of 15 amino acids. V was shortened by 8 bases and J by 1 base, with 12 bases between the two germline ends.

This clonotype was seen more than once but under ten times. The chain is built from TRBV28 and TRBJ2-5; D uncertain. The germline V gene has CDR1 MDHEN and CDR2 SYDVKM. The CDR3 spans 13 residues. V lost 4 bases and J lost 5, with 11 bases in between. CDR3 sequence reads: CASSYSKPETQYF. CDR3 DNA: TGTGCCAGCAGTTACAGCAAACCGGAGACCCAGTACTTC.

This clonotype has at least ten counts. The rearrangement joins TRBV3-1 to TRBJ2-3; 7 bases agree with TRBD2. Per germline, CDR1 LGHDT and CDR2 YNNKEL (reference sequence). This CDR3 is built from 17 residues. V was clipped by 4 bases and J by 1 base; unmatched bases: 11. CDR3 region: CASSPGGGRERTDTQYF. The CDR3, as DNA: TGTGCCAGCAGCCCTGGGGGAGGGCGGGAGCGCACAGATACGCAGTATTTT.

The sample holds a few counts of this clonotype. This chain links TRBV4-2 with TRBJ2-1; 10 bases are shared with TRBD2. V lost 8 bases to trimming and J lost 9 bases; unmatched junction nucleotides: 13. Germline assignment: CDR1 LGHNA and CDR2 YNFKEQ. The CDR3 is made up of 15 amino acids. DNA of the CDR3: TGTGCCAGCGGGTCTAGCGGGAGTTTGTCGGGTGAGCAGTTCTTC. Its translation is CASGSSGSLSGEQFF.

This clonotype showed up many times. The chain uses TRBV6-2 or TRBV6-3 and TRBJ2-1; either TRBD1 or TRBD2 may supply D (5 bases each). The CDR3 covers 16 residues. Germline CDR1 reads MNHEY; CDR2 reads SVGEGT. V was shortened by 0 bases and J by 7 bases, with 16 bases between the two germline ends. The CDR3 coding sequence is TGTGCCAGCAGTTACTCGTCGGGGCCTTTTGGAAATGAGCAGTTCTTC. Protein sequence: CASSYSSGPFGNEQFF.

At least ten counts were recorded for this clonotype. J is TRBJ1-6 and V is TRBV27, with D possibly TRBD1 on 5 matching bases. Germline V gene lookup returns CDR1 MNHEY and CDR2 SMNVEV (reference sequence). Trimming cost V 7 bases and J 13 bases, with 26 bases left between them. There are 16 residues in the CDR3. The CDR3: CASTWTLGARLSPLHF. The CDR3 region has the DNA TGTGCCAGCACTTGGACGTTAGGGGCTCGCCTATCGCCCCTCCACTTT.

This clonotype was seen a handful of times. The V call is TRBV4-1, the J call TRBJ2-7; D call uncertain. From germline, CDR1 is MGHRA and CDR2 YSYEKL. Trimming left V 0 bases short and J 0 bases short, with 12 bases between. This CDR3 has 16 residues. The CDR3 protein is CASSQDLGSSSYEQYF. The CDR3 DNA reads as TGCGCCAGCAGCCAAGATCTGGGCAGTTCCTCCTACGAGCAGTACTTC.

CDR3 residues: CASSPQLQGAHEQFF. The CDR3 region has the DNA TGTGCCAGCAGTCCCCAGTTACAGGGGGCACATGAGCAGTTCTTC. The chain has TRBV27 and TRBJ2-1; 9 bases line up with TRBD1. Germline CDR1 is MNHEY and CDR2 is SMNVEV (reference sequence). The CDR3 spans 15 residues. V lost 5 bases, J lost 8 bases, and 10 bases stayed unmatched.

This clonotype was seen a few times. CDR3 sequence: CASSSQTGPNEKLFF. CDR3 coding DNA: TGTGCCAGCAGCTCTCAGACAGGACCAAATGAAAAACTGTTTTTT. V usage is TRBV7-2 and J usage is TRBJ1-4; possible D gene TRBD1, 6 bases. The V end was cut by 4 bases, the J end by 5 bases, with 14 bases between. The germline gives CDR1 SGHTA, CDR2 FQGNSA. This CDR3 region has 15 residues. Complete variable domain (other parts from reference TRBV7-2 and TRBJ1-4): GAGVSQSPSNKVTEKGKDVELRCDPISGHTALYWYRQSLGQGLEFLIYFQGNSAPDKSGLPSDRFSAERTGGSVSTLTIQRTQQEDSAVYLCASSSQTGPNEKLFFGSGTQLSVL.

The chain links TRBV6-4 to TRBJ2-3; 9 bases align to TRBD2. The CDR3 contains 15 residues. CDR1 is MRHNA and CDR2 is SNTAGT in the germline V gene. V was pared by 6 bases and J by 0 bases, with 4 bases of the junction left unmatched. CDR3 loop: CASSSTSGSTDTQYF. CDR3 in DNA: TGTGCCAGCAGCTCGACTAGCGGTAGCACAGATACGCAGTATTTT.

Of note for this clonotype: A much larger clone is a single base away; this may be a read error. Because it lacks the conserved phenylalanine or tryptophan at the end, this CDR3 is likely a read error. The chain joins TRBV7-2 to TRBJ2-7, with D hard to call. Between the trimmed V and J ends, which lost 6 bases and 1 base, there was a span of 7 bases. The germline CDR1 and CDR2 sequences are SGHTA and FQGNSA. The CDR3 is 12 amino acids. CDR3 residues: CASRASSYEQYY. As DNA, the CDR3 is TGTGCCAGCAGGGCCTCATCCTACGAGCAGTACTAC.

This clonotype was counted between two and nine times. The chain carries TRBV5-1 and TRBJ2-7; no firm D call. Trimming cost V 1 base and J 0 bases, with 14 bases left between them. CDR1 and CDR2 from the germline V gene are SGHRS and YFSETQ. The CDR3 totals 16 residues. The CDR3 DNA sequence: TGCGCCAGCAGCTTGCGAACGGGCCTCAGCTCCTACGAGCAGTACTTC. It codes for CASSLRTGLSSYEQYF.

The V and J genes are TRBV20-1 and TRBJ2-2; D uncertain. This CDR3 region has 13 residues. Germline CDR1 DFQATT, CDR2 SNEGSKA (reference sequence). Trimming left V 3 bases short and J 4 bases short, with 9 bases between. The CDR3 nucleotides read TGCAGTGCTAGGCCAAGGGTCACCGGGGAGCTGTTTTTT. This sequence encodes CSARPRVTGELFF.